This T cell receptor (beta chain) was found in a study of blood T cell repertoires in COVID-19. Study overall: T cells, B-cell-depleted T cells, or PBMCs supplied cDNA or gDNA.

Clones were read by immunoSEQ multiplex PCR, and TCRdb kept only the in-frame ones, dropping some. The sample lists 98,000 or so clones; more than 75% were seen once. The V and J ends lost 5 bases and 12 bases, in that order; junction bases with no gene match: 9. There are 14 residues in the CDR3. CDR1 is KGHDR and CDR2 is SFDVKD in the germline V gene. Material for sequencing was peripheral blood. The receptor was isolated from a man between 60 and 75 years old with acute or convalescent COVID-19. The chain links TRBV24-1 to TRBJ2-1, with 10 bases fitting TRBD1. CDR3 region: CATSGYPGTGVQFF. The CDR3 DNA reads as TGTGCCACCAGTGGCTACCCCGGGACAGGGGTGCAGTTCTTC.